This T cell receptor (beta chain) was found in a study of blood T cell repertoires in COVID-19. As for the study in general: Samples came from the United States, Italy and Spain, spanning acute and convalescent COVID-19. PBMCs, B-cell-depleted T cells, or T cells were the source of the cDNA or gDNA that made up the material.

Between the trimmed V and J ends, which lost 4 bases and 5 bases, there was a span of 17 bases. Germline V lookup: CDR1 SGHVS, CDR2 FQNEAQ. The CDR3 runs 15 residues. As processed by the authors: By means of reference gene primer amplification, nucleated cell counts were estimated. The protocol was immunoSEQ multiplex PCR, while the TCRdb copy is restricted to in-frame clones and leaves out a portion. Clonal size and the V and J genes are those of that table, whereas D and trimming came from the DNA. Of some 96,000 clones listed, roughly 90% were seen once; the top ten hold less than 8.5%. The receptor was isolated from a man younger than 45 in a cohort sampled during active COVID-19. The sequenced sample consisted of peripheral blood. This sequence joins TRBV7-8 and TRBJ1-2; D not resolved. The CDR3 spells CASSSSLLGSYGYTF. As DNA, the CDR3 is TGTGCCAGCAGCTCCAGCCTCCTAGGCAGTTATGGCTACACCTTC.